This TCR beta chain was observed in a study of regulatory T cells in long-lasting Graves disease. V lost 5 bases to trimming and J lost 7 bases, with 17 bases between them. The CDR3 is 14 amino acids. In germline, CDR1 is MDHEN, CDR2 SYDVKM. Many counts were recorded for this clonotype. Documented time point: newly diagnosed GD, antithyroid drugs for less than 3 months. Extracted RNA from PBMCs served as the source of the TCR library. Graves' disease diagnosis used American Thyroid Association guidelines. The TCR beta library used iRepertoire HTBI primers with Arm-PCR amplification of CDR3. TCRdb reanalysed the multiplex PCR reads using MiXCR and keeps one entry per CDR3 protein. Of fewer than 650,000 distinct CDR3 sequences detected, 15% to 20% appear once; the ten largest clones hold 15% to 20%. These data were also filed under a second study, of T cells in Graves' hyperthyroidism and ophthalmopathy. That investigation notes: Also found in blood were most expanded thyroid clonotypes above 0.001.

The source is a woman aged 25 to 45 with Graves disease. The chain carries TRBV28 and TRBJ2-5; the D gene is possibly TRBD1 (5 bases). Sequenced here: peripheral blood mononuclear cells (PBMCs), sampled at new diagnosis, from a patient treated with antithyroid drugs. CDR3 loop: CASSQFAGPRTQYF. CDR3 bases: TGTGCCAGCAGTCAGTTTGCAGGGCCCCGGACCCAGTACTTC.